This T cell receptor (beta chain) was recovered during a study of blood T cell repertoires in COVID-19. Study information: Acute and convalescent COVID-19 specimens originated in the United States, Italy and Spain. T cells, B-cell-depleted T cells, or PBMCs provided the cDNA or gDNA that served as material.

As processed by the authors: Estimation of nucleated cell counts relied on the amplification of reference gene primers. Assay: immunoSEQ multiplex PCR; the TCRdb copy retains only in-frame clones and omits some. That table is the source of V, J and clone size, and D and trimming were worked out from the DNA. The profile shows 180,000 or so clones, just over 85% of them singletons. The CDR3 runs 17 residues. Germline V gives CDR1 SGHRS, CDR2 YFSETQ. Trimming removed 0 bases at V and 3 bases at J, with 16 bases between. The sequenced sample was peripheral blood. The receptor was isolated from a man aged 55 to 69 with acute or convalescent COVID-19. The chain couples TRBV5-1 to TRBJ2-1; D is possibly TRBD2 (6 bases). The CDR3 nucleotides read TGCGCCAGCAGCTTGGGGGCCGGAGGGGCAATCTACAATGAGCAGTTCTTC. Amino acids: CASSLGAGGAIYNEQFF.